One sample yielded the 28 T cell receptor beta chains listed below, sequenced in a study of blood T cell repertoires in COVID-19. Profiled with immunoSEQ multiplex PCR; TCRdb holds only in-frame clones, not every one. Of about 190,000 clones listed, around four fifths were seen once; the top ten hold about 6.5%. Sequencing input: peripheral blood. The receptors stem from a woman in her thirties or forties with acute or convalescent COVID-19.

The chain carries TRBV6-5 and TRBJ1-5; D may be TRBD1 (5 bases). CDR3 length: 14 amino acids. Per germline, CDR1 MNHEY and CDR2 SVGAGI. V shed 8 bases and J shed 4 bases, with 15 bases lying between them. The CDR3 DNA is TGTGCCAGCCGGGTGGGTGGGGCTAATCAGCCCCAGCATTTT. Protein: CASRVGGANQPQHF.

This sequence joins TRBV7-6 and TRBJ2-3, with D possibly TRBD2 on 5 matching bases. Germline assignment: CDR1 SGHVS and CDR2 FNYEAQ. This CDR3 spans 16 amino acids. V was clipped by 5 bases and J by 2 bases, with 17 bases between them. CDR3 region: CASSPWTVELTDTQYF. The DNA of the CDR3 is TGTGCCAGCAGCCCATGGACTGTCGAACTCACAGATACGCAGTATTTT.

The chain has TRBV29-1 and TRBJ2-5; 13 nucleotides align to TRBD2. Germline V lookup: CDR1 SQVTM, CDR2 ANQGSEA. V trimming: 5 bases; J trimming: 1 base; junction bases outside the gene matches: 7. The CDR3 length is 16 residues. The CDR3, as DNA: TGCAGCGTTACTAGCGGGGGGGCCGCCTTCCAAGAGACCCAGTACTTC. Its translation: CSVTSGGAAFQETQYF.

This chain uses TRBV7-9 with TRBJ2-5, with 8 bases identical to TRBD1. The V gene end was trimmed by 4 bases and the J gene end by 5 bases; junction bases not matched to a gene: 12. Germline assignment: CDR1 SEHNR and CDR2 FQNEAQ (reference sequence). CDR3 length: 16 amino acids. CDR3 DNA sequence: TGTGCCAGCAGCTACCCCGGGACAGGCCCCTCGGAGACCCAGTACTTC. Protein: CASSYPGTGPSETQYF.

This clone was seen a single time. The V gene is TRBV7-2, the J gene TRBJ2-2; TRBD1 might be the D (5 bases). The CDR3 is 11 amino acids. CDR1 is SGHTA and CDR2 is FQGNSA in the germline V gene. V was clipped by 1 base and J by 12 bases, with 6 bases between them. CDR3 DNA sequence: TGTGCCAGCAGCTTAGGGGGCCAGCTGTTTTTT. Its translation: CASSLGGQLFF.

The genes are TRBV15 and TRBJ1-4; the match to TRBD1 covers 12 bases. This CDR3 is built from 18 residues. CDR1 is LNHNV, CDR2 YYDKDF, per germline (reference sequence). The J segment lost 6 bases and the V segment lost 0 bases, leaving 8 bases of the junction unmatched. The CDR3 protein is CATSRDWGQGARDEKLFF. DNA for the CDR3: TGTGCCACCAGCAGAGACTGGGGACAGGGGGCCCGAGATGAAAAACTGTTTTTT.

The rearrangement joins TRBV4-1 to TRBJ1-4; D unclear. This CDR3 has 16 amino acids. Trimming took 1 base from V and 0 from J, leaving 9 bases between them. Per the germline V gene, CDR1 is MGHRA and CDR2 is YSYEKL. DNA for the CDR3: TGCGCCAGCAGCCAAGGCGTAAGTGCAACTAATGAAAAACTGTTTTTT. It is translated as CASSQGVSATNEKLFF.

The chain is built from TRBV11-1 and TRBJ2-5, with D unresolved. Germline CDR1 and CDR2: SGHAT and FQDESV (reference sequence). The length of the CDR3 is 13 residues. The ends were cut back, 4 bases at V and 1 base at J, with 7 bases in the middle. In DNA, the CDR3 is TGTGCCAGCAGCTCGGGTGTCCAAGAGACCCAGTACTTC. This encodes CASSSGVQETQYF.

The CDR3 DNA reads as TGTGCCAGCAGCAAGGGACAGGCCGCCGATAATTCACCCCTCCACTTT. The encoded protein is CASSKGQAADNSPLHF. The chain carries TRBV5-4 and TRBJ1-6; 8 bases align to TRBD1. Germline lookup yields CDR1 SGHNT and CDR2 YYREEE (reference sequence). The CDR3 is 16 residues long. Trimming cost V 4 bases and J 5 bases; bases outside gene matches: 8.

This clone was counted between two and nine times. CDR3 amino acids: CASSLATGVYNEQFF. In DNA, the CDR3 is TGTGCCAGCAGCTTAGCGACAGGGGTCTACAATGAGCAGTTCTTC. V and J are TRBV7-9 and TRBJ2-1, with 8 bases aligning to TRBD1. The CDR3 has 15 amino acids. Trimming removed 0 bases from V and 3 bases from J; junction bases left unmatched: 1. From germline, CDR1 is SEHNR and CDR2 FQNEAQ (reference sequence).

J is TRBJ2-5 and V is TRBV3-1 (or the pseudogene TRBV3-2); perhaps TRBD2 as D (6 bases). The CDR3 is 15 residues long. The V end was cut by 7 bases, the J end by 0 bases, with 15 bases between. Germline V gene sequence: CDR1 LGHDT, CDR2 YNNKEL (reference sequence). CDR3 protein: CASKGAGRYQETQYF. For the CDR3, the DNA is TGTGCCAGCAAGGGTGCGGGAAGGTACCAAGAGACCCAGTACTTC.

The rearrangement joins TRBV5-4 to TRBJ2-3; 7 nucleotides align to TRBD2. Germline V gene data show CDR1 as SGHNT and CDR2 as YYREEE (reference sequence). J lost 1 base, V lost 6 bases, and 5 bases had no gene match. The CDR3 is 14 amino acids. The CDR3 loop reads CASNRGGGTDTQYF. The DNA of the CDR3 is TGTGCCAGCAACCGGGGAGGGGGCACAGATACGCAGTATTTT.

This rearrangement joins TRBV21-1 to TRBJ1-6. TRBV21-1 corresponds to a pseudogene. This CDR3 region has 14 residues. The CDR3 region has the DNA TGTGCCAGCCCCCGGGTTTCATGTAATTCACCCCTCCACTTT. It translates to CASPRVSCNSPLHF.

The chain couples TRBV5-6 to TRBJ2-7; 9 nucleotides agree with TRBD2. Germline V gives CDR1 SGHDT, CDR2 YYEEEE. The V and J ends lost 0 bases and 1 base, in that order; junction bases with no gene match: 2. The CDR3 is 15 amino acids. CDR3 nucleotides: TGTGCCAGCAGCTTGGGACTAGCGGATTCCTACGAGCAGTACTTC. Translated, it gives CASSLGLADSYEQYF.

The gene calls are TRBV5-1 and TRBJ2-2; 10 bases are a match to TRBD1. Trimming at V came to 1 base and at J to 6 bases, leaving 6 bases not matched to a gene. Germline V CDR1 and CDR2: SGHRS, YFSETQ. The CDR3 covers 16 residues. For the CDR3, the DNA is TGCGCCAGCAGCTTGAGGGGGACAGGGGTACCCGGGGAGCTGTTTTTT. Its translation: CASSLRGTGVPGELFF.

The CDR3 spells CASAIGTVNGYTF. Written as DNA, the CDR3 is TGTGCCAGCGCTATCGGGACAGTAAATGGCTACACCTTC. This chain joins TRBV5-6 and TRBJ1-2, with 7 bases matching TRBD1. V lost 7 bases and J lost 6; bases outside the gene matches: 9. Germline loops: CDR1 SGHDT, CDR2 YYEEEE. CDR3 length: 13 amino acids.

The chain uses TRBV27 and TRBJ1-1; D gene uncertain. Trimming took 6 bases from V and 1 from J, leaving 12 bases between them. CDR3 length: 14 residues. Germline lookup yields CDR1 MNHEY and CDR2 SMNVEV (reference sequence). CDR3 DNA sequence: TGTGCCAGCAGCCCTAACGAGGGGAACACTGAAGCTTTCTTT. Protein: CASSPNEGNTEAFF.

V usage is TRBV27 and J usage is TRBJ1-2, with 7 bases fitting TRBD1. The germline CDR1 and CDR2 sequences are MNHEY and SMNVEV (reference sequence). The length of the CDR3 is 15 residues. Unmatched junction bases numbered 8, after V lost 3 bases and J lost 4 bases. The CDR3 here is CASSLTRGIGYGYTF. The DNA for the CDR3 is TGTGCCAGCAGTTTGACCAGGGGGATCGGCTATGGCTACACCTTC.

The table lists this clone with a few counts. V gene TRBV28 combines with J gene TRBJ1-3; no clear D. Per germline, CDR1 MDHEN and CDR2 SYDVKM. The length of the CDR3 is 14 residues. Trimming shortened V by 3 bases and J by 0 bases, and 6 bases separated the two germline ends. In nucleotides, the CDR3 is TGTGCCAGCAGTTTCCGAGTCTCTGGAAACACCATATATTTT. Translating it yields CASSFRVSGNTIYF.

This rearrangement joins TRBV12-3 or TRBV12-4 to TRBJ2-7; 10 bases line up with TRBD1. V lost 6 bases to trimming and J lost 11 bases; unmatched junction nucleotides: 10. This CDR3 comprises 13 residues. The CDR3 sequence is CASRRQGAAPEYF. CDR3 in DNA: TGTGCCAGCAGGCGACAGGGGGCCGCTCCCGAGTACTTC.

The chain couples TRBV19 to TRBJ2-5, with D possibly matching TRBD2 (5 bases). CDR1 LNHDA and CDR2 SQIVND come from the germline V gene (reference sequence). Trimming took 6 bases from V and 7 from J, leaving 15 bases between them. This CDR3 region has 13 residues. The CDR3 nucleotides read TGTGCCAGTAGGACTAATCTTGCTGGGACCCAGTACTTC. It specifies CASRTNLAGTQYF. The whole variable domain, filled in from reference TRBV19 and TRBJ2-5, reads DGGITQSPKYLFRKEGQNVTLSCEQNLNHDAMYWYRQDPGQGLRLIYYSQIVNDFQKGDIAEGYSVSREKKESFPLTVTSAQKNPTAFYLCASRTNLAGTQYFGPGTRLLVL.

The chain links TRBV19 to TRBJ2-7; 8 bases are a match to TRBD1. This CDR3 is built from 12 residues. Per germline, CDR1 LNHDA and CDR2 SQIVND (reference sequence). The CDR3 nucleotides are TGTGTCTTGACAGGGGATACCTACGAGCAGTACTTC. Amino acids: CVLTGDTYEQYF.

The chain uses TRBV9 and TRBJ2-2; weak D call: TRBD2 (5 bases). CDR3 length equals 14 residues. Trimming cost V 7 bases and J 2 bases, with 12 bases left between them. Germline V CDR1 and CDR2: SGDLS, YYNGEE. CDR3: CASSTGSNTGELFF. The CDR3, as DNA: TGTGCCAGCTCTACGGGGTCCAACACCGGGGAGCTGTTTTTT.

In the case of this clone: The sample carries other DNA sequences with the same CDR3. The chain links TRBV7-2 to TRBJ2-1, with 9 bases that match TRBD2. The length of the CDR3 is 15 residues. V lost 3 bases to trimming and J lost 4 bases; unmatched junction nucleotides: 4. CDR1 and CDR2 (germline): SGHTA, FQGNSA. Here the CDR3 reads CASSLTSGRYNEQFF. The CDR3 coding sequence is TGTGCCAGCAGCTTGACTAGCGGTCGTTACAATGAGCAGTTCTTC.

The CDR3 loop is CASSLTGGPNNEQFF. CDR3 bases: TGTGCCAGCAGCTTAACCGGGGGGCCCAACAATGAGCAGTTCTTC. V gene TRBV7-3 combines with J gene TRBJ2-1, with D possibly matching TRBD2 (7 bases). CDR1 is SGHTA and CDR2 is FQGTGA in the germline V gene. Trimming pared 0 bases from V and 5 bases from J, leaving 11 bases between. The CDR3 loop spans 15 amino acids.

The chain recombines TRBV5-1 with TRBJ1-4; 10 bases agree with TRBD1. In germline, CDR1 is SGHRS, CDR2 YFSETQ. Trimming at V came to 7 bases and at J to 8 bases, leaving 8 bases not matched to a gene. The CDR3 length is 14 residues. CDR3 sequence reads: CASRTGTGDEKLFF. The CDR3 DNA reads TGCGCCAGCCGAACCGGGACAGGGGACGAAAAACTGTTTTTT.

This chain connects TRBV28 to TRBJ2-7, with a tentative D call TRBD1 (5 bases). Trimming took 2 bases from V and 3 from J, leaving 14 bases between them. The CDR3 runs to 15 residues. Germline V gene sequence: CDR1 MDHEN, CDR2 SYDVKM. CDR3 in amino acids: CASSLMAGFNYEQYF. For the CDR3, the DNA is TGTGCCAGCAGTTTAATGGCAGGGTTTAACTACGAGCAGTACTTC.

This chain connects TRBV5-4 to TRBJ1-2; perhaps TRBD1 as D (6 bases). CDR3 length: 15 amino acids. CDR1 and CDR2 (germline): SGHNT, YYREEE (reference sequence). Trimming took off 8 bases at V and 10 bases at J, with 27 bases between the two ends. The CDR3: CASRDGGQSYGDYTF. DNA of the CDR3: TGTGCCAGTCGAGACGGTGGACAGTCCTATGGAGACTACACCTTC.